The next 22 T cell receptor beta chains were all read from a single sample in a study of technical replicates of blood from a handful of donors. Assay used: immunoSEQ multiplex PCR; TCRdb lists only in-frame clones, some missing. The profile covers roughly 70,000 clones, with over 90% appearing a single time and about 4.7% taken by the ten largest. The specimen was PBMCs. The source is a human donor in good health. Some clones in this sample may be carry-over from other donors' samples.

This clone was seen once. The rearrangement joins TRBV25-1 to TRBJ2-1, with 10 bases aligning to TRBD2. After removal of 6 bases from V and 8 bases from J, the junction contained 4 bases not matched to a gene. Germline CDR1 MGHDK, CDR2 SYGVNS. The CDR3 length is 13 residues. The CDR3 is CASRPAGGYEQFF. CDR3 bases: TGTGCCAGCAGACCAGCGGGAGGGTATGAGCAGTTCTTC.

The J gene is TRBJ2-5, the V gene TRBV6-1; 15 bases map to TRBD2. The J segment lost 5 bases and the V segment lost 10 bases, leaving 8 bases of the junction unmatched. Germline CDR1 and CDR2: MNHNS and SASEGT. The CDR3 is made up of 15 amino acids. The CDR3 region is CATGLAGGPSETQYF. Here the CDR3 DNA reads TGTGCCACCGGACTAGCGGGAGGGCCATCGGAGACCCAGTACTTC.

CDR3 protein: CASSMTSGSINEQFF. CDR3 nucleotides: TGTGCCAGTAGTATGACTAGCGGGAGTATCAATGAGCAGTTCTTC. V gene TRBV19 combines with J gene TRBJ2-1, with 12 bases that match TRBD2. Per the germline V gene, CDR1 is LNHDA and CDR2 is SQIVND (reference sequence). J was trimmed by 6 bases and V by 3 bases; bases with no gene match: 3. CDR3 length: 15 amino acids.

This clone was detected only once. The J gene is TRBJ2-1, the V gene TRBV4-1; 14 nucleotides match TRBD2. This CDR3 region has 19 residues. The germline V gene encodes CDR1 MGHRA and CDR2 YSYEKL. V lost 4 bases, J lost 4 bases, and 12 bases stayed unmatched. The CDR3 loop reads CASSLLGGGLAGGYNEQFF. The DNA for the CDR3 is TGCGCCAGCAGCCTACTCGGGGGAGGACTAGCGGGGGGATACAATGAGCAGTTCTTC.

CDR3 sequence reads: CASSVRQGIYNEQFF. CDR3 bases: TGTGCCAGCAGCGTCCGACAGGGGATATACAATGAGCAGTTCTTC. This rearrangement joins TRBV14 to TRBJ2-1; 8 nucleotides match TRBD1. The V gene end was trimmed by 5 bases and the J gene end by 4 bases; junction bases not matched to a gene: 7. The CDR3 contains 15 residues. Germline V gene lookup returns CDR1 SGHDN and CDR2 FVKESK.

The chain has TRBV4-2 and TRBJ1-3; D is uncertain. In germline, CDR1 is LGHNA, CDR2 YNFKEQ. This CDR3 is built from 16 residues. Between the trimmed V and J ends, which lost 4 bases and 2 bases, there was a span of 15 bases. The CDR3 sequence is CASSRALGGTGNTIYF. The DNA for the CDR3 is TGTGCCAGCAGCCGCGCCCTTGGAGGGACTGGAAACACCATATATTTT.

The chain uses TRBV6-6 and TRBJ2-1; D might be TRBD1 (6 bases). Germline V gene lookup returns CDR1 MNHNY and CDR2 SVGAGI (reference sequence). V lost 6 bases and J lost 4, with 16 bases in between. This CDR3 contains 15 residues. CDR3 loop: CASSRTATIYNEQFF. The CDR3 DNA reads as TGTGCCAGCAGCCGGACAGCGACAATTTACAATGAGCAGTTCTTC.

The CDR3 protein is CSVEDQKYGYTF. DNA of the CDR3: TGCAGCGTTGAAGATCAGAAATATGGCTACACCTTC. The chain joins TRBV29-1 to TRBJ1-2; D remains unclear. Germline V gives CDR1 SQVTM, CDR2 ANQGSEA. The CDR3 length is 12 residues. V lost 0 bases to trimming and J lost 5 bases, with 7 bases between them.

The gene calls are TRBV5-1 and TRBJ2-7, with TRBD2 identical over 7 bases. The CDR3 is 14 residues long. Trimming cost V 0 bases and J 6 bases; bases outside gene matches: 6. Germline assignment: CDR1 SGHRS and CDR2 YFSETQ. The CDR3 here is CASSLELGRAEQYF. In nucleotides, the CDR3 is TGCGCCAGCAGCTTGGAACTGGGGAGGGCCGAGCAGTACTTC.

This clone has just a few counts. The rearrangement joins TRBV19 to TRBJ2-7; 10 bases line up with TRBD2. The junction had 7 bases not matched to a gene; V was cut back by 5 bases and J by 3 bases. The CDR3 runs to 15 residues. Germline-derived CDR1 and CDR2 are LNHDA and SQIVND (reference sequence). CDR3 residues: CASSPGTSVYYEQYF. In DNA form, the CDR3 reads TGTGCCAGTAGTCCCGGGACTAGCGTATACTACGAGCAGTACTTC.

The gene calls are TRBV6-5 and TRBJ2-7, with 11 positions matching TRBD2. Trimming at V came to 4 bases and at J to 3 bases, leaving 5 bases not matched to a gene. The CDR3 extends over 15 amino acids. Germline CDR1 is MNHEY and CDR2 is SVGAGI. CDR3 DNA: TGTGCCAGCAGTTTCTCGACTAGCGGGATCTACGAGCAGTACTTC. Translating it yields CASSFSTSGIYEQYF.

The chain combines TRBV11-2 with TRBJ2-7; 13 positions agree with TRBD2. Germline V CDR1 and CDR2: SGHAT, FQNNGV. V shed 5 bases, J shed 3 bases, and the junction held 7 bases outside the gene matches. The CDR3 contains 16 residues. The CDR3 nucleotides read TGTGCCAGCAGCGAAGCGGGACTAGCGGGATTCTACGAGCAGTACTTC. Translated: CASSEAGLAGFYEQYF.

The rearrangement joins TRBV6-5 to TRBJ2-3, with TRBD2 identical over 9 bases. This CDR3 comprises 15 residues. In germline, CDR1 is MNHEY, CDR2 SVGAGI. V lost 3 bases and J lost 2; bases outside the gene matches: 3. DNA of the CDR3: TGTGCCAGCAGTTATAGCGGGAGAATCACAGATACGCAGTATTTT. Translating it yields CASSYSGRITDTQYF.

This clone occurred a few times. The chain couples TRBV6-4 to TRBJ1-1; a possible D gene is TRBD1 (6 bases). The CDR3 length is 14 residues. Germline V gives CDR1 MRHNA, CDR2 SNTAGT. The V gene lost 3 bases and the J gene lost 1 base, with 9 bases spanning the gap. The CDR3: CASSEGGENTEAFF. CDR3 nucleotide sequence: TGTGCCAGCAGTGAAGGGGGGGAGAACACTGAAGCTTTCTTT.

Comment on this clone: A read error may be the cause here, since a much bigger clone is one base away. Other nucleotide sequences from this sample produce the same CDR3. This rearrangement joins TRBV5-1 to TRBJ2-1; 8 bases are shared with TRBD2. CDR1 SGHRS and CDR2 YFSETQ come from the germline V gene. The V segment lost 4 bases and the J segment 2 bases; nucleotides outside the gene matches: 2. This CDR3 comprises 14 residues. The CDR3 nucleotides read TGCGCCAGCAGCGGTAGCGGGGCCTACAATGAGCAGTTCTTC. Residues: CASSGSGAYNEQFF.

The chain employs TRBV11-3 and TRBJ2-2; no definite D call. The V gene's germline CDR1 is SGHNT and CDR2 YENEEA. The CDR3 covers 13 residues. Trimming removed 4 bases from V and 6 bases from J, with 9 bases in between. In DNA form, the CDR3 reads TGTGCCAGCAGCTCCCCCCGGTCCGGGGAGCTGTTTTTT. This gives the protein CASSSPRSGELFF.

There are a few counts of this clone. The V gene is TRBV2, the J gene TRBJ1-2; D possibly corresponds to TRBD1 (5 bases). CDR3 length: 14 residues. Trimming took off 8 bases at V and 8 bases at J, with 21 bases between the two ends. Germline loops: CDR1 SNHLY, CDR2 FYNNEI. The CDR3 bases are TGTGCCAGCGGAAAAACTCCCAGGGAGGAGGGCTACACCTTC. The encoded protein is CASGKTPREEGYTF.

The V and J genes are TRBV5-8 and TRBJ1-3, with TRBD1 matching over 7 bases. Unmatched junction bases numbered 10, after V lost 4 bases and J lost 3 bases. The CDR3 is 16 amino acids. The germline gives CDR1 SGHTS, CDR2 YDEGEE. The CDR3 sequence is CASSRGRGVGGNTIYF. Here the CDR3 DNA reads TGTGCCAGCAGCCGAGGCAGGGGGGTCGGTGGAAACACCATATATTTT.

This chain joins TRBV7-2 and TRBJ1-2, with D possibly TRBD1 on 6 matching bases. Deletions cut 1 base from V and 7 bases from J, with 10 bases between. The CDR3 extends over 13 amino acids. The germline gives CDR1 SGHTA, CDR2 FQGNSA. In nucleotides, the CDR3 is TGTGCCAGCAGCTTAGACAGGGCTCCTGGCTACACCTTC. Translation: CASSLDRAPGYTF.

This clone showed up just once. The DNA is left out, because the CDR3 cannot be placed on it with certainty; the CDR3 is given as TCRdb lists it. The chain links TRBV2 to TRBJ2-7; TRBD2 is taken as the D call from the table, unchecked against the DNA. CDR1 and CDR2 (germline): SNHLY, FYNNEI. The CDR3 region is 12 residues in length, termini included. CDR3 sequence reads: CASSEYVARGTF.

The J gene is TRBJ2-7, the V gene TRBV7-3; 7 bases fit TRBD1. There are 14 residues in the CDR3. Germline V gives CDR1 SGHTA, CDR2 FQGTGA. V shed 4 bases and J 2 bases; nucleotides not matched to a gene: 5. Here the CDR3 reads CASSSRQGPYEQYF. CDR3 DNA sequence: TGTGCCAGCAGCTCCCGACAGGGCCCCTACGAGCAGTACTTC.

This chain connects TRBV6-5 to TRBJ2-5, with a weak D call TRBD2 (6 bases). Trimming left V 2 bases short and J 1 base short, with 14 bases between. The CDR3 runs to 16 residues. From germline, CDR1 is MNHEY and CDR2 SVGAGI. The CDR3 loop reads CASSYGGGGIQETQYF. CDR3 nucleotide sequence: TGTGCCAGCAGTTACGGTGGTGGGGGGATCCAAGAGACCCAGTACTTC.